This T cell receptor (beta chain) was recorded in a study of T cells in Graves' hyperthyroidism and ophthalmopathy. CDR1 and CDR2 (germline): DFQATT, SNEGSKA (reference sequence). This CDR3 contains 15 residues. Between the trimmed V and J ends, which lost 3 bases and 3 bases, there was a span of 15 bases. TCR beta CDR3 regions were amplified from RNA. Using the HTBI primer set, a first-round RT-PCR was run on the TCR CDR3. Each CDR3 protein is one row after TCRdb ran MiXCR on the multiplex PCR reads. Counted here are approximately 640,000 distinct CDR3 sequences, about 45% occurring once; the ten biggest clones make up more than 7%.

The specimen was peripheral blood or thyroid tissue (not recorded which). This TCR was recovered from an adult man with Graves' disease, either hyperthyroidism or ophthalmopathy (not recorded which). This sequence joins TRBV20-1 and TRBJ1-3, with D hard to call. The CDR3 spells CSASRFGEGGNTIYF. DNA for the CDR3: TGCAGTGCTAGCCGGTTCGGGGAGGGTGGAAACACCATATATTTT.